This T cell receptor beta chain was identified during a study of cytomegalovirus exposure and HLA in healthy donors. Trimming took 0 bases from V and 5 from J, leaving 7 bases between them. The germline gives CDR1 SGHVS, CDR2 FNYEAQ. CDR3 size: 13 residues. Primers included in the PCR were 60 Vbeta and 13 Jbeta primers. Methods used by the authors: Later reanalysis found approximately 80 million unique TCR beta chains, roughly 10 million of them shared. TCRdb's table, derived via immunoSEQ multiplex PCR, lists solely in-frame clones and lacks some. The DNA was the basis for D and trimming; V, J and clone size are from that table. Here the sample spans more than 100,000 clones, about three quarters being singletons.

Material: PBMCs. This TCR was sampled from a woman aged 40-49 years in good health and CMV-seropositive. The chain is built from TRBV7-6 and TRBJ2-5; D unclear. The chain's CDR3 is CASSLALRETQYF. Written as DNA, the CDR3 is TGTGCCAGCAGCTTAGCCCTCAGGGAGACCCAGTACTTC.